The present T cell receptor beta chain was sequenced within a study of naive and memory T cell subsets. Four PCR rounds used nested alpha and beta constant region primers plus the SP2 primer. TCRdb passed the 5' RACE reads through MiXCR, listing each CDR3 protein once. There are roughly 60,000 distinct CDR3 sequences in the sample; about 7% occur only once, and 9.7% lies in the top ten. This clonotype was found a few times. CDR3 length: 16 amino acids. TCR cDNA received a 3' ligated oligonucleotide that carried a UMI. RNA was extracted from approximately 2.4 ml of whole blood of healthy adults. This TCR derives from a male donor in good health. V and J are TRBV21-1 and TRBJ2-7; the table's TRBD1 call for D was not verified on the DNA. TRBV21-1 is termed a pseudogene. For the CDR3, the DNA is TGTGCCAGCAGCAAAGTTTGGGGACCGAACGGCTACGAGCAGTACTTC. Protein sequence: CASSKVWGPNGYEQYF.